Described below is a single T cell receptor (beta chain) sequence and its context. As originally analysed: Reference gene primer amplification in the assay estimated nucleated cell counts. Sequencing used immunoSEQ multiplex PCR; TCRdb keeps in-frame clones, though not all of them. D and trimming were read from the DNA, whereas the V and J calls and clone size are those reported in that table. The sample lists over 250,000 clones, roughly 89% occurring once. Enrollees, about 18 to 95 years old, lived in 25 or so US areas. The sample belongs to a study of blood T cell repertoires in COVID-19. On the study more broadly: Samples of COVID-19 (acute and convalescent) were obtained from the United States, Italy and Spain.

The CDR3 runs 17 residues. The V and J ends lost 0 bases and 2 bases respectively, with 14 bases between them. Per the germline V gene, CDR1 is SGDLS and CDR2 is YYNGEE. The TCR originated in a man in his forties who had recovered from COVID-19. This chain connects TRBV9 to TRBJ2-2; maybe TRBD1 (5 bases). Sequencing was done on a sample of PBMCs or T cells enriched from blood (not recorded which). The CDR3 loop reads CASSVDLLDTNTGELFF. CDR3 sequence (DNA): TGTGCCAGCAGCGTAGATTTATTGGACACCAACACCGGGGAGCTGTTTTTT.